The 21 T cell receptor beta chains given below trace back to one sample, sequenced in a study of T cell clusters in autoimmune cytopenias (dated by TCRdb to the late 2010s). This sample was sequenced with an Illumina MiSeq. TRB rearrangements were amplified by multiplex PCR following a touch-down protocol, with the TRB-A and TRB-B primer pools mixed in one tube. Through TCRdb reprocessing, the reads give one entry per CDR3 protein sequence; DNA is omitted. This sample's table lists 7,500 to 8,000 distinct CDR3 sequences. Roughly 30% of the sample goes to the ten largest clones. TRB amplification used roughly 0.25 ug of peripheral blood genomic DNA, tens of thousands of genome equivalents, per sample. A further study also used this sample, focusing on T cell repertoires in aging, cancer and after chemotherapy.

The sample consisted of peripheral blood. These receptors originate from a human donor with an autoimmune cytopenia or autoimmune hepatitis (not recorded which).

This chain connects TRBV10-3 to TRBJ2-1; checking the TCRdb D call of TRBD2 is not possible without DNA. Germline values: CDR1 ENHRY, CDR2 SYGVKD. This CDR3 has 15 residues. Here the CDR3 reads CAISGTSGGSGEQFF.

V and J are TRBV6-4 and TRBJ2-3. The CDR3 runs 11 residues. The germline V gene has CDR1 MRHNA and CDR2 SNTAGT. CDR3 in amino acids: CASSDADTQYF.

This clonotype ranks as medium-sized (0.01 to 0.1%) in terms of frequency. The genes are TRBV27 and TRBJ2-7; TCRdb lists TRBD2, though no DNA is available to test this call. CDR1 is MNHEY and CDR2 is SMNVEV in the germline V gene (reference sequence). There are 16 residues in the CDR3. The CDR3 region is CASSYRRDEPSYEQYF.

The rearrangement links TRBV6-6 to TRBJ2-7; TCRdb lists TRBD1, though no DNA is available to test this call. The germline gives CDR1 MNHNY, CDR2 SVGAGI (reference sequence). This CDR3 contains 16 residues. This CDR3 is CASSTRPGQCYYEQYF.

This chain links TRBV2 with TRBJ2-7; TCRdb names TRBD1, which stays unverified in the absence of DNA. The CDR3 consists of 15 residues. Germline V CDR1 and CDR2: SNHLY, FYNNEI. The CDR3 is CASIPGPGEAYEQYF.

The rearrangement joins TRBV6-1 to TRBJ1-5; with no DNA, the TCRdb D assignment of TRBD1 cannot be verified. CDR3 length: 14 residues. Germline CDR1 and CDR2: MNHNS and SASEGT. The CDR3: CASRERQGYQPQHF.

This clonotype is labeled medium-sized based on frequency. The chain combines TRBV7-9 with TRBJ1-2; the D call of TRBD1 rests on TCRdb alone, since no DNA is present to check it. Germline assignment: CDR1 SEHNR and CDR2 FQNEAQ (reference sequence). The CDR3 is 13 amino acids. This chain's CDR3 is CASSFYLGQVLTF.

This chain's CDR3 is CASTPLQGAGGTDTQYF. V and J are TRBV27 and TRBJ2-3; the D call from TCRdb, TRBD1, cannot be confirmed without DNA. CDR1 and CDR2 from the germline V gene are MNHEY and SMNVEV (reference sequence). This CDR3 is 17 amino acids long.

V and J are TRBV20-1 and TRBJ1-6; TCRdb reports TRBD1, a call that lacks DNA to check it against. The CDR3 length is 15 residues. Germline V gene data show CDR1 as DFQATT and CDR2 as SNEGSKA (reference sequence). The CDR3 loop is CSARNLDRMRSPLHF.

The genes are TRBV20-1 and TRBJ1-3; TCRdb lists TRBD1, though no DNA is available to test this call. The CDR3 is made up of 15 amino acids. CDR1 and CDR2 from the germline V gene are DFQATT and SNEGSKA (reference sequence). This chain's CDR3 is CSAREGGFSGNTIYF.

V is TRBV20-1 and J is TRBJ1-1. CDR3 length equals 12 residues. Looked up from germline, CDR1 is DFQATT and CDR2 is SNEGSKA (reference sequence). The CDR3 protein is CSAIRQNTEAFF.

CDR3 in amino acids: CASSLEGTQTNSPLHF. V gene TRBV5-1 combines with J gene TRBJ1-6. CDR1 SGHRS and CDR2 YFSETQ come from the germline V gene. The CDR3 spans 16 residues.

J is TRBJ2-1 and V is TRBV20-1; there is no DNA to check the TCRdb D call of TRBD1. The CDR3 is 15 residues long. CDR1 DFQATT and CDR2 SNEGSKA come from the germline V gene (reference sequence). The CDR3 loop reads CSARDRDALYNEQFF.

CDR3 protein: CSARVFGTPTYEQYF. The chain has TRBV20-1 and TRBJ2-7; TCRdb gives TRBD1 as the D gene, but with no DNA this cannot be confirmed. In germline, CDR1 is DFQATT, CDR2 SNEGSKA (reference sequence). The CDR3 spans 15 residues.

This rearrangement joins TRBV4-1 to TRBJ1-2; lacking DNA, the TRBD1 call made by TCRdb goes unchecked. The length of the CDR3 is 15 residues. CDR1 MGHRA and CDR2 YSYEKL come from the germline V gene. The CDR3: CASSQAGLTGYGYTF.

The J gene is TRBJ2-3, the V gene TRBV5-1. The V gene's germline CDR1 is SGHRS and CDR2 YFSETQ. The CDR3 sequence is 16 residues long. The CDR3 loop reads CASSLGASGKSDTQYF.

By frequency, this clonotype registers medium-sized. The CDR3: CASSWGQGSYGYTF. The gene calls are TRBV19 and TRBJ1-2; absent DNA, TCRdb's TRBD1 call cannot be checked. CDR1 LNHDA and CDR2 SQIVND come from the germline V gene (reference sequence). The CDR3 consists of 14 residues. The whole variable domain, remainder taken from reference TRBV19 and TRBJ1-2, is DGGITQSPKYLFRKEGQNVTLSCEQNLNHDAMYWYRQDPGQGLRLIYYSQIVNDFQKGDIAEGYSVSREKKESFPLTVTSAQKNPTAFYLCASSWGQGSYGYTFGSGTRLTVV.

V and J are TRBV27 and TRBJ1-1; TCRdb calls TRBD1, which cannot be checked without DNA. The V gene's germline CDR1 is MNHEY and CDR2 SMNVEV (reference sequence). The CDR3 has 16 amino acids. CDR3 amino acids: CASSPTGIYMNTEAFF.

This chain uses TRBV20-1 with TRBJ1-2. Per germline, CDR1 DFQATT and CDR2 SNEGSKA (reference sequence). This CDR3 has 12 amino acids. The CDR3 protein is CSAREYSYGYTF.

According to its frequency, this clonotype is large. The rearrangement joins TRBV20-1 to TRBJ2-1; TCRdb returns TRBD1, unconfirmable since there is no DNA. CDR1 and CDR2 (germline): DFQATT, SNEGSKA (reference sequence). This CDR3 has 14 residues. The CDR3 region is CSARTGADNNEQFF.

This clonotype is medium-sized by frequency. V usage is TRBV5-5 and J usage is TRBJ1-2. The CDR3 runs to 15 residues. CDR1 is SGHKS and CDR2 is YYEKEE in the germline V gene (reference sequence). The CDR3 sequence is CASRGGGHLNYGYTF.